This entry features one T cell receptor (beta chain) sequence. Its antigen remains unidentified. Vbeta (60) and Jbeta (13) primers were used in the PCR. Data came from immunoSEQ multiplex PCR; TCRdb stores just in-frame clones and leaves some out. In the table there are 250,000 to 350,000 clones, 75% to 90% of which are singletons. These data come from a study of cytomegalovirus exposure and HLA in healthy donors. This CDR3 has 14 amino acids. CDR1 MNHEY and CDR2 SVGAGI come from the germline V gene. V shed 5 bases, J shed 6 bases, and the junction held 6 bases outside the gene matches. Overall study findings and caveats: Immune exposure was documented only through CMV serostatus. Most sequenced TCRs were rare (though some public TCRs occurred in many donors).

The source of this sequence is a girl aged 2 to 10 in good health and CMV-seronegative. The sample comprised PBMCs. The chain is built from TRBV6-5 and TRBJ1-5, with TRBD1 identical over 8 bases. The CDR3 protein is CASSEQGGSQPQHF. In nucleotides, the CDR3 is TGTGCCAGCAGTGAACAGGGGGGTTCTCAGCCCCAGCATTTT.